The next 23 T cell receptor beta chains were all read from a single sample in a study of cytomegalovirus exposure and HLA in healthy donors. The PCR contained 60 Vbeta and 13 Jbeta primers. TCRdb's copy holds only in-frame clones and misses some; the assay was immunoSEQ multiplex PCR. Among approximately 170,000 clones listed, approximately 84% were seen once. The sequencing sample was made of PBMCs. All receptors come from a woman in her forties in good health and CMV-seropositive.

CDR3 loop: CASSLDPGLGDEQYF. CDR3 coding DNA: TGTGCCAGCAGCTTGGATCCGGGACTAGGTGACGAGCAGTACTTC. The chain is built from TRBV5-5 and TRBJ2-7; 8 bases agree with TRBD2. Trimming removed 0 bases from V and 5 bases from J; junction bases left unmatched: 7. CDR3 size: 15 residues. Germline CDR1 reads SGHKS; CDR2 reads YYEKEE (reference sequence).

V and J are TRBV6-5 and TRBJ1-6, with 7 bases fitting TRBD1. The germline CDR1 and CDR2 sequences are MNHEY and SVGAGI. J was trimmed by 5 bases and V by 4 bases; bases with no gene match: 2. The CDR3 runs to 14 residues. The CDR3 here is CASSSGTDNSPLHF. The CDR3 DNA follows: TGTGCCAGCAGTTCCGGGACAGATAATTCACCCCTCCACTTT.

About this clone: Sequence at one end of the junction differs from germline and may be a read error. The CDR3 sequence is CASGENRFNSPLHF. The CDR3, as DNA: TGTGCCAGCGGTGAGAACAGGTTTAATTCACCCCTCCACTTT. The chain recombines TRBV25-1 with TRBJ1-6; D might be TRBD1 (5 bases). The CDR3 covers 14 residues. Germline loops: CDR1 MGHDK, CDR2 SYGVNS.

This clone was counted between two and nine times. The chain recombines TRBV11-3 with TRBJ2-5; the D gene is possibly TRBD1 (6 bases). The V and J ends lost 2 bases and 4 bases respectively, with 11 bases between them. Germline CDR1 is SGHNT and CDR2 is YENEEA. This CDR3 spans 14 amino acids. The CDR3 DNA follows: TGTGCCAGCAGCTTATCAGGGGCTGGAGAGACCCAGTACTTC. Amino acid sequence: CASSLSGAGETQYF.

This clone was detected a few times. J is TRBJ1-1 and V is TRBV28; 8 nucleotides line up with TRBD1. The CDR3 runs to 14 residues. V gave up 7 bases and J gave up 1 base; unmatched junction bases: 5. Germline V gene sequence: CDR1 MDHEN, CDR2 SYDVKM. The CDR3 DNA reads TGTGCCAGCACGGGACAGGTCCAGAACACTGAAGCTTTCTTT. Translated: CASTGQVQNTEAFF.

The chain carries TRBV6-5 and TRBJ1-2; 7 nucleotides agree with TRBD1. Trimming took 8 bases from V and 5 from J; bases not matched to a gene: 5. This CDR3 contains 12 residues. Germline CDR1 is MNHEY and CDR2 is SVGAGI. The CDR3 sequence is CASGGTAYGYTF. CDR3 DNA sequence: TGTGCCAGCGGCGGGACAGCATATGGCTACACCTTC.

The chain uses TRBV28 and TRBJ1-1, with TRBD1 matching over 7 bases. The CDR3 extends over 13 amino acids. Germline CDR1 is MDHEN and CDR2 is SYDVKM. With V trimmed by 5 bases and J by 8 bases, 8 bases remained unmatched. CDR3 sequence reads: CASSEGQNHEAFF. DNA of the CDR3: TGTGCCAGCAGTGAGGGACAGAACCACGAAGCTTTCTTT.

V gene TRBV5-4 combines with J gene TRBJ1-2, with TRBD1 matching 7 bases. Trimming removed 4 bases from V and 4 bases from J; junction bases left unmatched: 10. Germline V gene lookup returns CDR1 SGHNT and CDR2 YYREEE (reference sequence). This CDR3 has 15 amino acids. CDR3 bases: TGTGCCAGCAGCCCAGACGGAGGGGGCCTCTATGGCTACACCTTC. This translates into CASSPDGGGLYGYTF. The full variable domain, its missing parts supplied by reference TRBV5-4 and TRBJ1-2, is ETGVTQSPTHLIKTRGQQVTLRCSSQSGHNTVSWYQQALGQGPQFIFQYYREEENGRGNFPPRFSGLQFPNYSSELNVNALELDDSALYLCASSPDGGGLYGYTFGSGTRLTVV.

V gene TRBV13 combines with J gene TRBJ2-5; D is perhaps TRBD1 (5 bases). From germline, CDR1 is PRHDT and CDR2 FYEKMQ (reference sequence). The CDR3 has 16 residues. Trimming left V 1 base short and J 2 bases short, with 14 bases between. The DNA of the CDR3 is TGTGCCAGCAGCTTAGCCCTGGGGCTCCGGCAAGAGACCCAGTACTTC. Encoded protein: CASSLALGLRQETQYF.

The chain combines TRBV18 with TRBJ1-6; no clear D gene. The CDR3 is made up of 15 amino acids. V lost 6 bases and J 5 bases, leaving 14 bases between the germline ends. CDR1 is KGHSH and CDR2 is LQKENI in the germline V gene. The CDR3 DNA is TGTGCCAGCTCTATAAGCGGAGGTGATAATTCACCCCTCCACTTT. The encoded protein is CASSISGGDNSPLHF.

The V gene is TRBV6-5, the J gene TRBJ2-3; 9 bases line up with TRBD2. Germline assignment: CDR1 MNHEY and CDR2 SVGAGI. The CDR3 consists of 13 residues. Trimming took 8 bases from V and 7 from J; bases not matched to a gene: 7. The CDR3 DNA reads TGTGCCAGCCGGGAGCGGGGGGTATATACGCAGTATTTT. Translating gives CASRERGVYTQYF.

The table lists this clone with a count of one. The CDR3 reads CASSSMTGFDGYTF. CDR3 nucleotide sequence: TGTGCCAGCAGTTCGATGACAGGGTTCGATGGCTACACCTTC. The chain employs TRBV27 and TRBJ1-2; 7 positions agree with TRBD1. CDR3 length: 14 amino acids. Germline loops: CDR1 MNHEY, CDR2 SMNVEV (reference sequence). V shed 4 bases, J shed 6 bases, and the junction held 8 bases outside the gene matches.

This chain links TRBV7-2 with TRBJ2-3; 9 bases are shared with TRBD2. J gave up 15 bases and V 3 bases, and 7 bases lay outside the gene matches. Germline assignment: CDR1 SGHTA and CDR2 FQGNSA. CDR3 length: 12 residues. The CDR3 region has the DNA TGTGCCAGCAGCTTTCCGGGACTAGCAGGTTATTTT. It specifies CASSFPGLAGYF.

This chain uses TRBV9 with TRBJ2-5; TRBD2 might be the D (7 bases). This CDR3 region has 15 residues. Trimming shortened V by 1 base and J by 4 bases, and 14 bases separated the two germline ends. Germline CDR1 is SGDLS and CDR2 is YYNGEE. The CDR3 DNA reads as TGTGCCAGCAGCGTACGCCCGGGGGGCGCAGAGACCCAGTACTTC. Translation: CASSVRPGGAETQYF. The whole variable domain, filled in from reference TRBV9 and TRBJ2-5, reads DSGVTQTPKHLITATGQRVTLRCSPRSGDLSVYWYQQSLDQGLQFLIQYYNGEERAKGNILERFSAQQFPDLHSELNLSSLELGDSALYFCASSVRPGGAETQYFGPGTRLLVL.

The V gene is TRBV10-3, the J gene TRBJ1-4, with a possible D match to TRBD1 (5 bases). Germline assignment: CDR1 ENHRY and CDR2 SYGVKD. This CDR3 has 15 residues. V lost 0 bases to trimming and J lost 4 bases, with 9 bases between them. Written as DNA, the CDR3 is TGTGCCATCAGTGAGTCGAACCAGGGTAATGAAAAACTGTTTTTT. As protein: CAISESNQGNEKLFF.

CDR3 coding DNA: TGCGCCAGCAGCTTGACGGCGGCAGGGGCCAACGTCCTGACTTTC. Translating it yields CASSLTAAGANVLTF. V gene TRBV5-1 combines with J gene TRBJ2-6; D remains ambiguous. This CDR3 has 15 residues. V was pared by 1 base and J by 4 bases, with 9 bases between. CDR1 and CDR2 (germline): SGHRS, YFSETQ.

This clone was seen a few times. The chain uses TRBV2 and TRBJ2-7, with TRBD1 identical over 8 bases. The CDR3 covers 15 residues. CDR1 SNHLY and CDR2 FYNNEI come from the germline V gene. With V trimmed by 6 bases and J by 4 bases, 11 bases remained unmatched. The CDR3 DNA sequence: TGTGCCAGCAGCCTTAACAGGGGGAACCTTTACGAGCAGTACTTC. Amino acids: CASSLNRGNLYEQYF.

The chain recombines TRBV6-6 with TRBJ2-5; D gene unclear. Near its end, the DNA agrees better with TRBJ2-7, so the J call may be wrong. The germline CDR1 and CDR2 sequences are MNHNY and SVGAGI (reference sequence). This CDR3 has 13 residues. CDR3 loop: CASSYSLFSEQYF. The DNA of the CDR3 is TGTGCCAGCAGTTACTCTTTATTTAGCGAGCAGTACTTC.

The chain is built from TRBV5-6 and TRBJ1-5; 7 nucleotides agree with TRBD1. CDR3 length equals 15 residues. The trim removed 1 base at V and 2 bases at J, leaving 3 bases unmatched. The V gene's germline CDR1 is SGHDT and CDR2 YYEEEE. The CDR3, as DNA: TGTGCCAGCAGCTTGAACAGGGGAGGCAATCAGCCCCAGCATTTT. It codes for CASSLNRGGNQPQHF.

The chain couples TRBV6-5 to TRBJ1-5; maybe TRBD1 (6 bases). The CDR3 runs 14 residues. CDR1 and CDR2 (germline): MNHEY, SVGAGI. The V end was cut by 0 bases, the J end by 11 bases, with 14 bases between. The CDR3 loop is CASSYSSRGWAQHF. DNA of the CDR3: TGTGCCAGCAGTTACTCGAGCAGGGGATGGGCCCAGCATTTT.

The genes are TRBV5-1 and TRBJ2-1; 9 nucleotides line up with TRBD2. The CDR3 has 16 amino acids. Losses at the gene ends were 2 bases for V and 0 bases for J; bases not matched to a gene: 3. CDR1 and CDR2 (germline): SGHRS, YFSETQ. The CDR3 DNA is TGCGCCAGCAGCTTCGCTAGCGGGGACTCCTACAATGAGCAGTTCTTC. Translation: CASSFASGDSYNEQFF.

V usage is TRBV15 and J usage is TRBJ1-3; possibly TRBD1 for D (6 bases). Trimming removed 2 bases from V and 4 bases from J, with 12 bases in between. The length of the CDR3 is 15 residues. Germline CDR1 reads LNHNV; CDR2 reads YYDKDF (reference sequence). CDR3 in amino acids: CATSRRGGEGNTIYF. CDR3 in DNA: TGTGCCACCAGCAGAAGGGGGGGAGAAGGAAACACCATATATTTT.

The chain combines TRBV10-3 with TRBJ2-2; 10 bases fit TRBD2. V gave up 4 bases and J gave up 5 bases; unmatched junction bases: 10. Germline V gene lookup returns CDR1 ENHRY and CDR2 SYGVKD. The length of the CDR3 is 17 residues. The CDR3 nucleotides read TGTGCCATCAGTGGGACTAGCGGTGGGACTACAACCGGGGAGCTGTTTTTT. It is translated as CAISGTSGGTTTGELFF.